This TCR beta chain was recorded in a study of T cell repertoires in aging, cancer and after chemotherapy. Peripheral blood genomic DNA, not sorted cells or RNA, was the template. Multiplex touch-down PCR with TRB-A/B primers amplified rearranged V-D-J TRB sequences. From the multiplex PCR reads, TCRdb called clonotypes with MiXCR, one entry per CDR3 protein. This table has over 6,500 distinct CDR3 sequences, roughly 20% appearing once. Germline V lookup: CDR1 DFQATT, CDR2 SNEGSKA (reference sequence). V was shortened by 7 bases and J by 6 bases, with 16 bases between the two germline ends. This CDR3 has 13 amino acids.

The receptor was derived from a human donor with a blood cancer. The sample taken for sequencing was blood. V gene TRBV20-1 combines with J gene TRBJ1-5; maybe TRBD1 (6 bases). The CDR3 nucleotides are TGCAGTGGCAATACAGGGACCGGTCAGCCCCAGCATTTT. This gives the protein CSGNTGTGQPQHF.